Listed below are T cell receptor beta chains from one sample, sequenced in a study of shared clonotypes between healthy human individuals. Repertoires were generated with immunoSEQ multiplex PCR, while TCRdb's copy carries only in-frame clones and drops some. This sample has roughly 1,500,000 clones, with around 98% found just once. Sequencing was carried out using naive CD4+ T cells sorted from blood. The receptors were sampled from a man aged 25 to 45 in good health. Each CDR3 is given with its conserved first and last residue. The D gene is left open where the match is weak. Only some rows state a clone size, as once, few, many or a class for expanded clones.

V,D,size,J,DNA,CDR3
TRBV6-5,-,-,TRBJ1-1,TGTGCCAGCAGTTACTCGAACGGGCAGCATGACACTGAAGCTTTCTTT,CASSYSNGQHDTEAFF
TRBV6-5,-,-,TRBJ1-1,TGTGCCAGCAGTTATACAGCGAACACTGAAGCTTTCTTT,CASSYTANTEAFF
TRBV5-1,TRBD2,-,TRBJ2-3,TGCGCCAGCAGCTTGGGTCGGGGGGAAGATACGCAGTATTTT,CASSLGRGEDTQYF
TRBV25-1,-,-,TRBJ2-3,TGTGCCAGCAGTCCCCGGGGTTGGGGAGATACGCAGTATTTT,CASSPRGWGDTQYF
TRBV6-5,-,-,TRBJ2-7,TGTGCCAGCACGGGGAGGGGGGGCTCCTACGAGCAGTACTTC,CASTGRGGSYEQYF
TRBV7-3,-,-,TRBJ2-2,TGTGCCAGCAGCTTAAAAAACACCGGGGAGCTGTTTTTT,CASSLKNTGELFF
TRBV6-1,TRBD1,-,TRBJ2-4,TGTGCCAGCAGCCCCACAGGGGTAGGCATTCAGTACTTC,CASSPTGVGIQYF
TRBV5-1,-,-,TRBJ1-2,TGCGCCAGCAGCCTGGGGGCGGGCTATGGCTACACCTTC,CASSLGAGYGYTF
TRBV9,-,-,TRBJ1-3,TGTGCCAGCAATCTCCAGGGGACGGGAAACACCATATATTTT,CASNLQGTGNTIYF
TRBV5-1,-,-,TRBJ2-2,TGCGCCAGCAGCGCTAATCTAGCGAACACCGGGGAGCTGTTTTTT,CASSANLANTGELFF
TRBV29-1,TRBD1,-,TRBJ1-1,TGCAGCGTTGAAAGGCAGGGGGTGAGCACTGAAGCTTTCTTT,CSVERQGVSTEAFF
TRBV6-6,-,-,TRBJ2-1,TGTGCCAGCAGCGCCAGGAGGAATCAGCAGTTCTTC,CASSARRNQQFF
TRBV5-5,-,-,TRBJ1-2,TGTGCCAGCAGCTTAACAGGGTATAACTATGGCTACACCTTC,CASSLTGYNYGYTF
TRBV6-1,-,-,TRBJ2-2,TGTGCCAGCTCAGGGGGGACGGCCACTGGGGAGCTGTTTTTT,CASSGGTATGELFF
TRBV19,-,-,TRBJ2-3,TGTGCCAGTAGTTCCCCCAGGGTCACAGATACGCAGTATTTT,CASSSPRVTDTQYF
TRBV27,-,-,TRBJ2-6,TGTGCCAGCAGTTCTCAAGGCTCTGGGGCCAACGTCCTGACTTTC,CASSSQGSGANVLTF
TRBV7-3,TRBD1,-,TRBJ1-5,TGTGCCAGCAGCTCCGGACAGGGTCACAAGGGGGCCTTTAGCAATCAGCCCCAGCATTTT,CASSSGQGHKGAFSNQPQHF
TRBV2,-,-,TRBJ2-4,TGTGCCAGGTCTTCCTTTCTAGCCAAAAACATTCAGTACTTC,CARSSFLAKNIQYF
TRBV2,-,once,TRBJ1-5,TGTGCCAGCAGTGAAGGTGGGGCAGGGATAAATCAGCCCCAGCATTTT,CASSEGGAGINQPQHF
TRBV10-3,TRBD2,once,TRBJ2-3,TGTGCCATCAGGGAACTAGCGGAAAGCACAGATACGCAGTATTTT,CAIRELAESTDTQYF
TRBV14,-,-,TRBJ2-7,TGTGCCAGCAGCCACCCCAATTCCTACGAGCAGTACTTC,CASSHPNSYEQYF
TRBV10-2,TRBD2,-,TRBJ2-1,TGCGCCAGCACCCTACTAGCGGGAGGTGCCCTGGGCAATGAGCAGTTCTTC,CASTLLAGGALGNEQFF
TRBV7-9,-,-,TRBJ2-2,TGTGCCAGCAGCCGCAGGGGGGACACCGGGGAGCTGTTTTTT,CASSRRGDTGELFF
TRBV7-8,-,-,TRBJ1-2,TGTGCCAGCAGCGCCCGATTTGGGGCAGGTGGGAGCTATGGCTACACCTTC,CASSARFGAGGSYGYTF
TRBV9,TRBD1,-,TRBJ1-5,TGTGCCAGCAGCGTGGGACAGGACCAGCCCCAGCATTTT,CASSVGQDQPQHF
TRBV28,TRBD2,-,TRBJ2-1,TGTGCCAGCAGTTTACCCCCAGGCGGGAGGAACAATGAGCAGTTCTTC,CASSLPPGGRNNEQFF
TRBV7-2,-,-,TRBJ2-3,TGTGCCAGCAGCTTAGATGGCCTGTACTCGTCGGATACGCAGTATTTT,CASSLDGLYSSDTQYF
TRBV2,-,-,TRBJ2-5,TGTGCCAGCAGTGAGAATCAGGTATCGTGGGAGACCCAGTACTTC,CASSENQVSWETQYF
TRBV28,-,-,TRBJ2-3,TGTGCCAGCAGTTCACACCAACGCCAATTCACGCAGTATTTT,CASSSHQRQFTQYF
TRBV10-1,-,-,TRBJ2-3,TGCGCCAGCAGTGACAGCACAGATACGCAGTATTTT,CASSDSTDTQYF
TRBV6-6,TRBD2,-,TRBJ2-3,TGTGCCAGCAGTTACTTCCAGCGGGAGAGGAGAGATACGCAGTATTTT,CASSYFQRERRDTQYF
TRBV18,-,-,TRBJ2-7,TGTGCCAGCTCACCGCTTGGGACCGATTACGAGCAGTACTTC,CASSPLGTDYEQYF
TRBV5-1,-,-,TRBJ1-3,TGCGCCAGCAGCCCATCCCAGCCCGTTGGCTCTGGAAACACCATATATTTT,CASSPSQPVGSGNTIYF
TRBV5-1,TRBD2,-,TRBJ2-4,TGCGCCAGCAGCGCCGGGACTAGCGGGGGCACTGGCATTCAGTACTTC,CASSAGTSGGTGIQYF
TRBV2,TRBD1,-,TRBJ1-1,TGTGCCAGCAGGTGGGACAGCGGCGCCACTGAAGCTTTCTTT,CASRWDSGATEAFF
TRBV5-4,TRBD2,-,TRBJ2-7,TGTGCCAGCAGCCCCGGGGAGGGCTACGAGCAGTACTTC,CASSPGEGYEQYF
TRBV29-1,-,-,TRBJ2-7,TGCAGCGTTGAAGACGGACCTCTCGAGCAGTACTTC,CSVEDGPLEQYF
TRBV28,TRBD2,once,TRBJ2-1,TGTGCCAGCAGTTTAAGACTAGCCGTTTACAATGAGCAGTTCTTC,CASSLRLAVYNEQFF
TRBV19,-,-,TRBJ2-7,TGTGCCAGTAGTTCGACCTCCTACGAGCAGTACTTC,CASSSTSYEQYF
TRBV5-6,-,-,TRBJ2-3,TGTGCCAGCAGCTTGCGGGCGGGTAGCACAGATACGCAGTATTTT,CASSLRAGSTDTQYF
TRBV28,-,-,TRBJ2-2,TGTGCCAGCAGCTCTAGGGGACGGCTACTTACCGGGGAGCTGTTTTTT,CASSSRGRLLTGELFF
TRBV5-1,-,-,TRBJ2-2,TGCGCCAGCAGCTTGGGGGTTGTGGCGTCCTCCGGGGAGCTGTTTTTT,CASSLGVVASSGELFF
TRBV7-9,-,-,TRBJ2-7,TGTGCCAGCAGCTTAACACAGAACACCTACGAGCAGTACTTC,CASSLTQNTYEQYF
TRBV7-2,-,-,TRBJ2-5,TGTGCCAGCAGCTCGTGGACCCAAGAGACCCAGTACTTC,CASSSWTQETQYF
TRBV30,TRBD1,-,TRBJ1-1,TGTGCCTGGAGTAAGGACAGGAGCACTGAAGCTTTCTTT,CAWSKDRSTEAFF
TRBV7-9,-,-,TRBJ2-3,TGTGCCAGCAGCTTAGGCCGGCTCCCTGGAGATACGCAGTATTTT,CASSLGRLPGDTQYF
TRBV6-5,TRBD1,-,TRBJ2-7,TGTGCCAGCAGACGTGGGACAGGGGGTTCCTACGAGCAGTACTTC,CASRRGTGGSYEQYF
TRBV29-1,-,once,TRBJ2-2,TGCAGCGTTGGATATACGGTGAACACCGGGGAGCTGTTTTTT,CSVGYTVNTGELFF
TRBV14,-,-,TRBJ2-3,TGTGCCAGCAGCCAAGAGTATACAGGGTTACCTAGCACAGATACGCAGTATTTT,CASSQEYTGLPSTDTQYF
TRBV7-2,-,-,TRBJ2-5,TGTGCCAGCAGCTCGCAGCAAGAGACCCAGTACTTC,CASSSQQETQYF
TRBV10-3,TRBD2,once,TRBJ2-1,TGTGCCATCAGTGTTCTAGCGGGAGTCGATGAGCAGTTCTTC,CAISVLAGVDEQFF
TRBV7-9,-,-,TRBJ1-2,TGTGCCAGCAGCCGACAGACAAACTATGGCTACACCTTC,CASSRQTNYGYTF
TRBV10-1,TRBD2,-,TRBJ2-7,TGCGCCAGCAGTGACGGGACTAGCGGGTTATACGAGCAGTACTTC,CASSDGTSGLYEQYF
TRBV4-3,-,-,TRBJ2-2,TGCGCCAGCAGCCAAGAAACTGGGGGTAGGGGCTACACCGGGGAGCTGTTTTTT,CASSQETGGRGYTGELFF
TRBV30,-,-,TRBJ1-5,TGTGCCTGGAGTGTACGGTCCGTCGGAGATCAGCCCCAGCATTTT,CAWSVRSVGDQPQHF
TRBV30,TRBD1,-,TRBJ1-2,TGTGCCTGGACAGGGGGCAGGTATGGCTACACCTTC,CAWTGGRYGYTF
TRBV28,-,-,TRBJ2-7,TGTGCCAGCAGTTCTGTGTACCGGGACATCCCCTCCTACGAGCAGTACTTC,CASSSVYRDIPSYEQYF
TRBV6-1,-,-,TRBJ1-2,TGTGCCAGCAGTGTTGAGGGGTCGGTCTATGGCTACACCTTC,CASSVEGSVYGYTF
TRBV5-1,-,-,TRBJ2-1,TGCGCCAGCAGCTTGTTTGGGGTTGGGGTTGCTGAGACAAAGCAGTTCTTC,CASSLFGVGVAETKQFF
TRBV6-5,-,-,TRBJ2-3,TGTGCCAGCAGTTACTCTCCCCCAGATACGCAGTATTTT,CASSYSPPDTQYF